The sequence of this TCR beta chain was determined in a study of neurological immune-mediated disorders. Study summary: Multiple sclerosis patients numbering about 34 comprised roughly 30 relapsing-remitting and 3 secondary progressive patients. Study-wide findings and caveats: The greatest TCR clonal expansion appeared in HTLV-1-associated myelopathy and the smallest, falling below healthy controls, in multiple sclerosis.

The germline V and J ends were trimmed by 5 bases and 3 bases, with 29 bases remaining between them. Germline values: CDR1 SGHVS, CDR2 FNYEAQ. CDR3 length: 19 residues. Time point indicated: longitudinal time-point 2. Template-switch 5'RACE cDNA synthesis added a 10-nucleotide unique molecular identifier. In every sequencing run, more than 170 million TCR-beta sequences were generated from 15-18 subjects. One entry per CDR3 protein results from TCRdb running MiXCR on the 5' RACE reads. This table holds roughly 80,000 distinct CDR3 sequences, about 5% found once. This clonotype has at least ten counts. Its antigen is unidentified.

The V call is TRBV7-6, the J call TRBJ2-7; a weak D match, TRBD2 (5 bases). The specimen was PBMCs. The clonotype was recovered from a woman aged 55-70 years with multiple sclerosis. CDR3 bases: TGTGCCAGCAGCGTCGGCAGCGGAACCCAATCTACGGTGGTCTACGAGCAGTACTTC. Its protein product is CASSVGSGTQSTVVYEQYF. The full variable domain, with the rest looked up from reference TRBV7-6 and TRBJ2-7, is GAGVSQSPRYKVTKRGQDVALRCDPISGHVSLYWYRQALGQGPEFLTYFNYEAQQDKSGLPNDRFSAERPEGSISTLTIQRTEQRDSAMYRCASSVGSGTQSTVVYEQYFGPGTRLTVT.